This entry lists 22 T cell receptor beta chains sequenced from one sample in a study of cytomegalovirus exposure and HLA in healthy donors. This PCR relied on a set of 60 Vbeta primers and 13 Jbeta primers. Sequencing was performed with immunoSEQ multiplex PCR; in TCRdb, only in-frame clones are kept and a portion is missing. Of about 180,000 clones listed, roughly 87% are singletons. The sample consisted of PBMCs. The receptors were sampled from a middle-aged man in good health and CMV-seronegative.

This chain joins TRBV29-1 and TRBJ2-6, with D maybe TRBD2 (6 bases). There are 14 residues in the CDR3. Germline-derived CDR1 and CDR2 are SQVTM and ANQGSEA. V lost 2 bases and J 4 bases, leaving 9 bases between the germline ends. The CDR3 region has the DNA TGCAGCGTTGAATTGGGAGGAGGGGCCAACGTCCTGACTTTC. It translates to CSVELGGGANVLTF. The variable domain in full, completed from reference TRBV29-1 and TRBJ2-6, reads SAVISQKPSRDICQRGTSLTIQCQVDSQVTMMFWYRQQPGQSLTLIATANQGSEATYESGFVIDKFPISRPNLTFSTLTVSNMSPEDSSIYLCSVELGGGANVLTFGAGSRLTVL.

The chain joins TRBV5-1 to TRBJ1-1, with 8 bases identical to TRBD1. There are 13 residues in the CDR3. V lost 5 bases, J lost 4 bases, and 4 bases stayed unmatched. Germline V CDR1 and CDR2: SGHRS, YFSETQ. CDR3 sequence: CASRSTGGTEAFF. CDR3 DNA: TGCGCCAGCAGGTCAACAGGGGGCACTGAAGCTTTCTTT.

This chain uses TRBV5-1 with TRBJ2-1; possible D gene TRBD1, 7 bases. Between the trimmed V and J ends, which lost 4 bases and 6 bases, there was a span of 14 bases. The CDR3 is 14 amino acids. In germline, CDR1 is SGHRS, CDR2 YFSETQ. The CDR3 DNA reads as TGCGCCAGCAGCGCAAGACAGGGAGGCAATGAGCAGTTCTTC. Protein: CASSARQGGNEQFF.

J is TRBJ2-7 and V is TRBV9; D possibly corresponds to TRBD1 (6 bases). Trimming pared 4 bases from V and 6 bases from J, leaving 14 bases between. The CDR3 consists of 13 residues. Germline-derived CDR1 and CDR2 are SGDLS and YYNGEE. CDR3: CASSPRTVGEQYF. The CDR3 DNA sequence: TGTGCCAGCAGCCCCCGGACAGTGGGCGAGCAGTACTTC. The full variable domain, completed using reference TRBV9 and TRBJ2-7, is DSGVTQTPKHLITATGQRVTLRCSPRSGDLSVYWYQQSLDQGLQFLIQYYNGEERAKGNILERFSAQQFPDLHSELNLSSLELGDSALYFCASSPRTVGEQYFGPGTRLTVT.

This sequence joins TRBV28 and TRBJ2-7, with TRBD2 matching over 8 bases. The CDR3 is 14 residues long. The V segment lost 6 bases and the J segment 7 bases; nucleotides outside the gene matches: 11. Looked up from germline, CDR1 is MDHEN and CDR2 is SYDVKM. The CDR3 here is CASSLTSARGEQYF. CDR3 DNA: TGTGCCAGCAGCCTGACTAGCGCCAGGGGAGAGCAGTACTTC.

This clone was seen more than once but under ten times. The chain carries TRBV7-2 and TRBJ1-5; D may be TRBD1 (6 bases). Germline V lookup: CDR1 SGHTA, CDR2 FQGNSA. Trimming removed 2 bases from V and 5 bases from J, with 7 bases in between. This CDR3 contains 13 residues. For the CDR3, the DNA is TGTGCCAGCAGCTTATCAGGGGATCAGCCCCAGCATTTT. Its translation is CASSLSGDQPQHF.

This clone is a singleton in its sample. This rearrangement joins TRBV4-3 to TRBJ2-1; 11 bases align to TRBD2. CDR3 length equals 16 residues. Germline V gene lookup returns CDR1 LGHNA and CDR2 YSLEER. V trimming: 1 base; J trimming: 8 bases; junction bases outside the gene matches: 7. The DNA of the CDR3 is TGCGCCAGCAGCCAAGGGCTAGCGGGGGGCACGTATGAGCAGTTCTTC. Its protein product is CASSQGLAGGTYEQFF.

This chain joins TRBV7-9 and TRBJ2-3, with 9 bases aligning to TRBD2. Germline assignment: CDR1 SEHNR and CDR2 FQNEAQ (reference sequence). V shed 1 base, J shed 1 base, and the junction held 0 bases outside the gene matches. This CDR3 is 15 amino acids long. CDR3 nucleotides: TGTGCCAGCAGCTTAGTAGCGGGAGGCACAGATACGCAGTATTTT. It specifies CASSLVAGGTDTQYF.

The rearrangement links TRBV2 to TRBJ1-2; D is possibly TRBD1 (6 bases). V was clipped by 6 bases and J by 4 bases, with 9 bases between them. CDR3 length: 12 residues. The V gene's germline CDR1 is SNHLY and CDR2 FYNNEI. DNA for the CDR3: TGTGCCAGCAGCCGAGGGGGCTATGGCTACACCTTC. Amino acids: CASSRGGYGYTF.

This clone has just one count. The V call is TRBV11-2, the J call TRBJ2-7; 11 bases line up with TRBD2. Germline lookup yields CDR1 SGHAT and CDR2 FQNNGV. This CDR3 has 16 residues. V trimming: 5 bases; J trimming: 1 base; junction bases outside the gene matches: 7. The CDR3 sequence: CASSIRASGRSYEQYF. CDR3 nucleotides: TGTGCCAGCAGCATTAGGGCTAGCGGGAGGTCCTACGAGCAGTACTTC.

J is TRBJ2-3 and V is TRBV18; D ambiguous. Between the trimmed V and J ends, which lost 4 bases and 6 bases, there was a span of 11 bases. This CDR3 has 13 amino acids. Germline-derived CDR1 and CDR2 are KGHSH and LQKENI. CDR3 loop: CASSRLVVDTQYF. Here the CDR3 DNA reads TGTGCCAGCTCACGTCTAGTCGTTGATACGCAGTATTTT. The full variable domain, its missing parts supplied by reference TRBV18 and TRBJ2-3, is NAGVMQNPRHLVRRRGQEARLRCSPMKGHSHVYWYRQLPEEGLKFMVYLQKENIIDESGMPKERFSAEFPKEGPSILRIQQVVRGDSAAYFCASSRLVVDTQYFGPGTRLTVL.

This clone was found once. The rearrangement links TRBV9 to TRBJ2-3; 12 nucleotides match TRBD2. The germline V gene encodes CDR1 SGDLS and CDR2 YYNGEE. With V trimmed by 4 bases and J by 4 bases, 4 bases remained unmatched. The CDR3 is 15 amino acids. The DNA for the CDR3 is TGTGCCAGCAGCCCGCTAGCGGGAGGGCCAGATACGCAGTATTTT. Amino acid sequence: CASSPLAGGPDTQYF.

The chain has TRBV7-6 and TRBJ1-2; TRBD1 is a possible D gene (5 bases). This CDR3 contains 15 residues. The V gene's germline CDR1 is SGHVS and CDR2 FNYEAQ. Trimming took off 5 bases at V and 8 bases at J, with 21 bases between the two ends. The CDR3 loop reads CASSDSDRGSGGYTF. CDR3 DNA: TGTGCCAGCAGCGACTCAGACCGGGGGTCGGGAGGCTACACCTTC.

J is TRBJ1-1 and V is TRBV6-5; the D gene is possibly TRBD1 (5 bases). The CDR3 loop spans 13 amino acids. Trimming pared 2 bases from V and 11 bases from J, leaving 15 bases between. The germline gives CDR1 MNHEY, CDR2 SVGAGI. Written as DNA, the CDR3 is TGTGCCAGCAGTTACCAACGGCAGGGAGGCGCTTTCTTT. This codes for CASSYQRQGGAFF.

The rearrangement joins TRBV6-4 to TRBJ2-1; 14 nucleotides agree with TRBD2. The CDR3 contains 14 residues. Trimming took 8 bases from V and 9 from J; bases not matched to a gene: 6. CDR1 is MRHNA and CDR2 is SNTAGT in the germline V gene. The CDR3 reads CASETSGGAGEQFF. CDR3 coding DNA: TGTGCCAGCGAGACTAGCGGGGGGGCCGGTGAGCAGTTCTTC.

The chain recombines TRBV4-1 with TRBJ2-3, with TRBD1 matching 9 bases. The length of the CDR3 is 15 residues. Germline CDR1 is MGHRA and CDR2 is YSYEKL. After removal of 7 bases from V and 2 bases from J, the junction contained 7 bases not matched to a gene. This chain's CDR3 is CASTRGTGNTDTQYF. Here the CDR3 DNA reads TGCGCCAGCACCAGGGGGACAGGGAACACAGATACGCAGTATTTT.

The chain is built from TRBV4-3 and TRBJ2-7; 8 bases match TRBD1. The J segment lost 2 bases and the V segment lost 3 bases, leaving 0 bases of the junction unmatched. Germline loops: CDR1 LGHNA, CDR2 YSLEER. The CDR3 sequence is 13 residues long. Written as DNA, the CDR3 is TGCGCCAGCAGCCAGGACAGGGCCTACGAGCAGTACTTC. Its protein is CASSQDRAYEQYF.

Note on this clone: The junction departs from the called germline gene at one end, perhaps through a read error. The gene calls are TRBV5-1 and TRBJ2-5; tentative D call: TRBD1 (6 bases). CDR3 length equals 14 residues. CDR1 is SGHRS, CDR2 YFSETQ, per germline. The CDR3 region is CASSPGHIQDTQYF. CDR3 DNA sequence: TGCGCCAGCAGCCCGGGACACATACAAGATACCCAGTACTTC.

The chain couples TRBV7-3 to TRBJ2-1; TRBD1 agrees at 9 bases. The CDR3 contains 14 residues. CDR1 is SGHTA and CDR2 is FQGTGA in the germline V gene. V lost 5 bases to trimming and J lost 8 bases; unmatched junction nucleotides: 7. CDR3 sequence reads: CASSVGQGKDEQFF. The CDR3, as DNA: TGTGCCAGCAGCGTAGGACAGGGGAAGGATGAGCAGTTCTTC.

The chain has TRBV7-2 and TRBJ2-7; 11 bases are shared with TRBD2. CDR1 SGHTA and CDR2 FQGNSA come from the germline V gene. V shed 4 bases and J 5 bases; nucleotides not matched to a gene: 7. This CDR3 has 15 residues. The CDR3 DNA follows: TGTGCCAGCAGCTGGGTTAGCGGGAGGGTAAACGAGCAGTACTTC. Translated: CASSWVSGRVNEQYF.

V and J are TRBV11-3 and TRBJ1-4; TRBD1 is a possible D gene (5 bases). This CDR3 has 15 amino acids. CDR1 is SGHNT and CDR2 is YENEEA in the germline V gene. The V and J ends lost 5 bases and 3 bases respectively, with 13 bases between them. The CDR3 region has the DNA TGTGCCAGCAGCGAGTGGGGGGTCCCTAATGAAAAACTGTTTTTT. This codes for CASSEWGVPNEKLFF.

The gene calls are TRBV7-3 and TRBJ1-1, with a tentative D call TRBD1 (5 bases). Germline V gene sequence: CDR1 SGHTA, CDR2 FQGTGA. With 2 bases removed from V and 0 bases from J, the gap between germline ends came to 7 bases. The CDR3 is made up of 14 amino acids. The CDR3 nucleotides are TGTGCCAGCAGCTTAGCCAGGGTGAACACTGAAGCTTTCTTT. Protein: CASSLARVNTEAFF.